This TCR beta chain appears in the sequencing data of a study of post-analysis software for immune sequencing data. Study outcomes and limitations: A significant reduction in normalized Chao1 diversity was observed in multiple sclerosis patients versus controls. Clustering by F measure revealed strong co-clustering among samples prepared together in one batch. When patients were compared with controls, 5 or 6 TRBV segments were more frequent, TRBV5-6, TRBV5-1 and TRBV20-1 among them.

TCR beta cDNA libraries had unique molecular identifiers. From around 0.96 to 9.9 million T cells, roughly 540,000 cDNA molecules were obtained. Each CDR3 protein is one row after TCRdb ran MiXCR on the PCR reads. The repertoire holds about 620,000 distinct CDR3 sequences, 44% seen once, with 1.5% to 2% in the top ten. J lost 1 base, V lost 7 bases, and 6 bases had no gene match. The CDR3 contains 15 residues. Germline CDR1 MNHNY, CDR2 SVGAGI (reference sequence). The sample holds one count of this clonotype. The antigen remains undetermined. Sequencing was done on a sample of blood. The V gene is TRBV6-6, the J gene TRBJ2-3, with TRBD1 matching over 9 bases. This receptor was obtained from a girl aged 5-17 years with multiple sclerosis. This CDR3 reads CASNPTGGRTDTQYF. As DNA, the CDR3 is TGTGCCAGCAATCCGACAGGGGGACGCACAGATACGCAGTATTTT.